Listed below are T cell receptor beta chains from one sample, sequenced in a study of PD-L1 blockade in urothelial cancer. Profiling relied on immunoSEQ multiplex PCR, and the TCRdb table lists in-frame clones only, not all of them. The table lists roughly 77,000 clones, roughly 84% of them singletons. The sequences come from PBMCs, collected around atezolizumab (anti-PD-L1) treatment. Receptors were obtained from a woman in her 70s with urothelial cancer. CDR3s include the opening cysteine and the closing phenylalanine or tryptophan. The order of the fields is D gene, clone size, CDR3 length, V gene, J gene, CDR3 DNA, CDR3 protein. A D gene is named only where the DNA matches it firmly. Only some rows state a clone size, as once, few, many or a class for expanded clones.

>TRBD1|.|12|TRBV4-1|TRBJ2-7
TGCGCCAGCAGGGGACAGAACTACGAGCAGTACTTC
CASRGQNYEQYF
>TRBD2|.|16|TRBV7-9|TRBJ2-2
TGTGCCAGCAGACATACTAGCGGGGGGAACACCGGGGAGCTGTTTTTT
CASRHTSGGNTGELFF
>.|.|13|TRBV5-5|TRBJ1-2
TGTGCCAGCAGCGCGGAGGGGAGCTATGGCTACACCTTC
CASSAEGSYGYTF
>.|.|14|TRBV4-1|TRBJ2-5
TGCGCCAGCAGCCAACTAGATACACAAGAGACCCAGTACTTC
CASSQLDTQETQYF
>TRBD2|once|15|TRBV5-1|TRBJ2-3
TGCGCCAGCAGCTTGGAGGCTAGCGGGGGGAATACGCAGTATTTT
CASSLEASGGNTQYF
>.|.|12|TRBV30|TRBJ1-2
TGTGCCTGGAGTTCGACAAACTATGGCTACACCTTC
CAWSSTNYGYTF
>.|.|16|TRBV5-1|TRBJ1-1
TGCGCCAGCAGCTTGGAAGGTGGGGGGATGAACACTGAAGCTTTCTTT
CASSLEGGGMNTEAFF
>.|.|15|TRBV5-5|TRBJ2-6
TGTGCCGCGGGCTTCTCCCCCTCTGGGGCCAACGTCCTGACTTTC
CAAGFSPSGANVLTF
>.|.|15|TRBV18|TRBJ2-2
TGTGCCAGCTCACCCCGGACAACCCAGACCGGGGAGCTGTTTTTT
CASSPRTTQTGELFF
>TRBD2|.|13|TRBV13|TRBJ2-7
TGTGCCAGCACCCCTGAGGGAGGGTACGAGCAGTACTTC
CASTPEGGYEQYF
>TRBD2|once|18|TRBV4-1|TRBJ2-7
TGCGCCAGCAGCCAAGATAGAAGGACTAGCGGGAGTTTTTACGAGCAGTACTTC
CASSQDRRTSGSFYEQYF
>TRBD1|.|14|TRBV19|TRBJ2-7
TGTGCCAGTAGTATAGCAGGGGGACCCTACGAGCAGTACTTC
CASSIAGGPYEQYF
>.|.|14|TRBV29-1|TRBJ2-3
TGCAGCCTCCTCGGTGGTCGGGTAACAGATACGCAGTATTTT
CSLLGGRVTDTQYF
>.|few|13|TRBV30|TRBJ1-1
TGTGCCTGGTCCCTGAACCCCGACAGTGAAGCTTTCTTT
CAWSLNPDSEAFF
>.|.|15|TRBV19|TRBJ2-6
TGTGCCAGTAGTCAACAGAGCTCTGGGGCCAACGTCCTGACTTTC
CASSQQSSGANVLTF
>TRBD2|.|15|TRBV19|TRBJ2-3
TGTGCCACCTCAATCGGACTAGCGGGCGTGTATACGCAGTATTTT
CATSIGLAGVYTQYF
>TRBD1|.|14|TRBV18|TRBJ1-1
TGTGCCAGCTCACTGGGACAGGGGGCCACTGAAGCTTTCTTT
CASSLGQGATEAFF
>.|.|13|TRBV9|TRBJ2-5
TGTGCCAGCAGCGGCTTGCCCCAGGAGACCCAGTACTTC
CASSGLPQETQYF
>TRBD2|few|18|TRBV25-1|TRBJ2-5
TGTGCCAGCAGTGAAGCATCCCCGGGACTAGCGGGAGTAGAGACCCAGTACTTC
CASSEASPGLAGVETQYF
>.|.|12|TRBV7-2|TRBJ1-5
TGTGCCAGCAGTCTTAGCAATCAGCCCCAGCATTTT
CASSLSNQPQHF